The next 21 T cell receptor beta chains were all read from a single sample in a study of cytomegalovirus exposure and HLA in healthy donors. A multiplex PCR was run with 60 Vbeta primers and 13 Jbeta primers. The table came from immunoSEQ multiplex PCR; TCRdb's copy has only in-frame clones and leaves some out. This table has about 140,000 clones, 65% to 80% appearing once. Material for sequencing was PBMCs. The receptor source for this set is a woman aged 45-59 years in good health and CMV-seropositive.

The rearrangement joins TRBV28 to TRBJ1-1, with 9 bases aligning to TRBD1. With V trimmed by 0 bases and J by 8 bases, 10 bases remained unmatched. Looked up from germline, CDR1 is MDHEN and CDR2 is SYDVKM. CDR3 length: 16 residues. DNA of the CDR3: TGTGCCAGCAGTTTATGGTCTAAGGGACAGGGAGAGGAAGCTTTCTTT. Its protein is CASSLWSKGQGEEAFF.

The V and J genes are TRBV7-9 and TRBJ1-5; TRBD1 matches at 9 bases. Germline assignment: CDR1 SEHNR and CDR2 FQNEAQ (reference sequence). The CDR3 sequence is 16 residues long. V lost 0 bases to trimming and J lost 6 bases; unmatched junction nucleotides: 6. The CDR3 region has the DNA TGTGCCAGCAGCTTAGCGATGGGACAGGGTAGTCAGCCCCAGCATTTT. Translated: CASSLAMGQGSQPQHF. Looking up the rest from reference TRBV7-9 and TRBJ1-5 gives the full variable domain: DTGVSQNPRHKITKRGQNVTFRCDPISEHNRLYWYRQTLGQGPEFLTYFQNEAQLEKSRLLSDRFSAERPKGSFSTLEIQRTEQGDSAMYLCASSLAMGQGSQPQHFGDGTRLSIL.

The J gene is TRBJ1-1, the V gene TRBV7-6; 8 bases are shared with TRBD1. V lost 6 bases and J lost 5; bases outside the gene matches: 11. The CDR3 runs 15 residues. The V gene's germline CDR1 is SGHVS and CDR2 FNYEAQ. CDR3 in DNA: TGTGCCAGCAGTTCCCTCAGGGGGCCGGGAACTGAAGCTTTCTTT. It translates to CASSSLRGPGTEAFF.

The chain carries TRBV19 and TRBJ1-2; 9 positions agree with TRBD1. CDR1 and CDR2 from the germline V gene are LNHDA and SQIVND (reference sequence). The CDR3 totals 15 residues. After removal of 3 bases from V and 2 bases from J, the junction contained 4 bases not matched to a gene. The chain's CDR3 is CASSITGQGNYGYTF. The CDR3 nucleotides are TGTGCCAGTAGTATCACGGGACAGGGAAACTATGGCTACACCTTC. Together with reference TRBV19 and TRBJ1-2, the CDR3 gives the full variable domain: DGGITQSPKYLFRKEGQNVTLSCEQNLNHDAMYWYRQDPGQGLRLIYYSQIVNDFQKGDIAEGYSVSREKKESFPLTVTSAQKNPTAFYLCASSITGQGNYGYTFGSGTRLTVV.

This clone showed up just a few times. V and J are TRBV27 and TRBJ2-1, with 8 bases that match TRBD2. The CDR3 spans 16 residues. Losses at the gene ends were 0 bases for V and 4 bases for J; bases not matched to a gene: 5. Germline assignment: CDR1 MNHEY and CDR2 SMNVEV (reference sequence). The CDR3 DNA follows: TGTGCCAGCAGTTTATCGATAGGCGGGGGGTACAATGAGCAGTTCTTC. The encoded protein is CASSLSIGGGYNEQFF.

This chain links TRBV5-4 with TRBJ2-1; TRBD1 matches at 7 bases. V lost 2 bases, J lost 10 bases, and 12 bases stayed unmatched. Germline lookup yields CDR1 SGHNT and CDR2 YYREEE (reference sequence). The CDR3 loop spans 15 amino acids. Written as DNA, the CDR3 is TGTGCCAGCAGCTTTGGTCCGGCAGGGGGTTCGGAGCAGTTCTTC. Protein product: CASSFGPAGGSEQFF.

V is TRBV6-1 and J is TRBJ2-7, with 10 bases matching TRBD1. This CDR3 is built from 15 residues. J gave up 2 bases and V 6 bases, and 7 bases lay outside the gene matches. Germline lookup yields CDR1 MNHNS and CDR2 SASEGT. CDR3 amino acids: CASSLSGTGAYEQYF. Written as DNA, the CDR3 is TGTGCCAGCAGCCTAAGCGGGACAGGGGCCTACGAGCAGTACTTC.

The chain couples TRBV6-1 to TRBJ1-2; 7 bases line up with TRBD1. Per germline, CDR1 MNHNS and CDR2 SASEGT. The CDR3 loop spans 14 amino acids. V shed 5 bases, J shed 5 bases, and the junction held 8 bases outside the gene matches. The CDR3, as DNA: TGTGCCAGCAGTTTCGACGGGACAGTTTATGGCTACACCTTC. Encoded protein: CASSFDGTVYGYTF.

The rearrangement links TRBV4-1 to TRBJ1-2; maybe TRBD1 (5 bases). This CDR3 is 15 amino acids long. V lost 0 bases, J lost 4 bases, and 12 bases lay in between. Per the germline V gene, CDR1 is MGHRA and CDR2 is YSYEKL. CDR3 protein: CASSQEQVQFYGYTF. Here the CDR3 DNA reads TGCGCCAGCAGCCAAGAACAGGTGCAATTCTATGGCTACACCTTC.

This clone has just one count. The V call is TRBV7-9, the J call TRBJ2-7, with D tentatively TRBD2 (6 bases). The CDR3 is made up of 15 amino acids. Germline values: CDR1 SEHNR, CDR2 FQNEAQ (reference sequence). V gave up 1 base and J gave up 2 bases, with 12 bases separating them. CDR3 residues: CASSLDIAAAYEQYF. The CDR3 DNA sequence: TGTGCCAGCAGCTTAGATATAGCGGCCGCCTACGAGCAGTACTTC.

The chain recombines TRBV5-1 with TRBJ2-7; no clear D gene. The V end was cut by 4 bases, the J end by 6 bases, with 17 bases between. The CDR3 is 14 amino acids. Looked up from germline, CDR1 is SGHRS and CDR2 is YFSETQ. The CDR3, as DNA: TGCGCCAGCAGCCGGATCTCCCCGAGAGGCGAGCAGTACTTC. Translating it yields CASSRISPRGEQYF.

V gene TRBV27 combines with J gene TRBJ1-5; the match to TRBD1 covers 7 bases. Unmatched junction bases numbered 5, after V lost 5 bases and J lost 4 bases. Germline-derived CDR1 and CDR2 are MNHEY and SMNVEV (reference sequence). The CDR3 is made up of 14 amino acids. CDR3 DNA sequence: TGTGCCAGCAGTCTCCGGGACAGTAATCAGCCCCAGCATTTT. Translating it yields CASSLRDSNQPQHF.

The genes are TRBV28 and TRBJ1-3, with 7 bases lining up with TRBD1. Per the germline V gene, CDR1 is MDHEN and CDR2 is SYDVKM. V was pared by 7 bases and J by 11 bases, with 5 bases of the junction left unmatched. The CDR3 spans 11 residues. The CDR3 here is CASIDRVSIYF. The CDR3 DNA reads TGTGCCAGCATCGACAGGGTGTCCATATATTTT.

This clone was detected a few times. The chain joins TRBV9 to TRBJ2-3; TRBD2 is a possible D gene (7 bases). V dropped 3 bases and J dropped 2 bases, with 19 bases sitting between them. Germline values: CDR1 SGDLS, CDR2 YYNGEE. This CDR3 comprises 17 residues. CDR3 sequence (DNA): TGTGCCAGCAGCGCCCATTTGGCCCGGGGGGCCACAGATACGCAGTATTTT. It yields the protein CASSAHLARGATDTQYF.

The chain links TRBV7-9 to TRBJ2-7; D perhaps matches TRBD1 (7 bases). The V gene lost 5 bases and the J gene lost 0 bases, with 11 bases spanning the gap. There are 14 residues in the CDR3. Germline CDR1 reads SEHNR; CDR2 reads FQNEAQ (reference sequence). CDR3 amino acids: CASSPGGFSYEQYF. The CDR3 region has the DNA TGTGCCAGCAGCCCAGGGGGGTTCTCCTACGAGCAGTACTTC.

The V gene is TRBV4-2, the J gene TRBJ2-2; D is uncertain. Trimming took 5 bases from V and 1 from J, leaving 8 bases between them. CDR3 length: 14 amino acids. Germline-derived CDR1 and CDR2 are LGHNA and YNFKEQ. CDR3 loop: CASSWAKNTGELFF. The CDR3 DNA follows: TGTGCCAGCAGCTGGGCCAAGAACACCGGGGAGCTGTTTTTT.

This sequence joins TRBV7-9 and TRBJ2-3; no firm D call. CDR3 size: 15 residues. Germline V gene lookup returns CDR1 SEHNR and CDR2 FQNEAQ (reference sequence). The V gene lost 2 bases and the J gene lost 2 bases, with 11 bases spanning the gap. The CDR3 loop reads CASSLQNQITDTQYF. In DNA form, the CDR3 reads TGTGCCAGCAGCTTACAGAACCAAATCACAGATACGCAGTATTTT.

The chain employs TRBV7-8 and TRBJ1-5; D is uncertain. V dropped 6 bases and J dropped 8 bases, with 11 bases sitting between them. Looked up from germline, CDR1 is SGHVS and CDR2 is FQNEAQ. The CDR3 extends over 12 amino acids. CDR3 nucleotide sequence: TGTGCCAGCAGTCCCGGAGCGGAGCCCCAGCATTTT. Translation: CASSPGAEPQHF. Using reference TRBV7-8 and TRBJ1-5 for the parts outside the CDR3, the full variable domain is GAGVSQSPRYKVAKRGQDVALRCDPISGHVSLFWYQQALGQGPEFLTYFQNEAQLDKSGLPSDRFFAERPEGSVSTLKIQRTQQEDSAVYLCASSPGAEPQHFGDGTRLSIL.

The sample holds a few counts of this clone. The V and J genes are TRBV9 and TRBJ2-5; tentative D call: TRBD1 (6 bases). This CDR3 is built from 14 residues. V lost 4 bases to trimming and J lost 0 bases, with 10 bases between them. Looked up from germline, CDR1 is SGDLS and CDR2 is YYNGEE. Written as DNA, the CDR3 is TGTGCCAGCAGCTCCGGACAGAACCAAGAGACCCAGTACTTC. It encodes CASSSGQNQETQYF.

The V call is TRBV7-2, the J call TRBJ2-3; maybe TRBD2 (5 bases). CDR3 length equals 15 residues. The V gene's germline CDR1 is SGHTA and CDR2 FQGNSA. V lost 1 base and J lost 11, with 19 bases in between. The CDR3 region has the DNA TGTGCCAGCAGCTTAGTAAGAGGGCCCTTCGGTGGGCAGTATTTT. This codes for CASSLVRGPFGGQYF.

V gene TRBV6-1 combines with J gene TRBJ1-6, with D tentatively TRBD1 (5 bases). Germline V gene data show CDR1 as MNHNS and CDR2 as SASEGT. Between the trimmed V and J ends, which lost 7 bases and 4 bases, there was a span of 14 bases. The CDR3 sequence is 15 residues long. The CDR3 bases are TGTGCCAGCACCGTAGGGGAACCTTATAATTCACCCCTCCACTTT. It is translated as CASTVGEPYNSPLHF.